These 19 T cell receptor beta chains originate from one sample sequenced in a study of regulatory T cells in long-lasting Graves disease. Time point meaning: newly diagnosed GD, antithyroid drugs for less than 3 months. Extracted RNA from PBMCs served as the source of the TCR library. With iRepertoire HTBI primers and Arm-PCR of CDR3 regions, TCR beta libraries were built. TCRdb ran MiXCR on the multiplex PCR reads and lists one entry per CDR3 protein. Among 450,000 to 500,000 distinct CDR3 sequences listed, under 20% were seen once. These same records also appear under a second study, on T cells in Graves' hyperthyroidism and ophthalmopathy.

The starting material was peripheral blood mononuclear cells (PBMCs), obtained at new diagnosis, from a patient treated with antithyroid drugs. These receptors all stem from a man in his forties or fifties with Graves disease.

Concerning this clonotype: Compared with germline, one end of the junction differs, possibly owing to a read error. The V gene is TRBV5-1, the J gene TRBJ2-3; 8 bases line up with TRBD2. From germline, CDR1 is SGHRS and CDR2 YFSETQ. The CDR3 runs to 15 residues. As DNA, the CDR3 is TGTGCCAGCAGCCGGGGGGGGAAAATGGCAGATACGCAGTATTTT. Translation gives CASSRGGKMADTQYF.

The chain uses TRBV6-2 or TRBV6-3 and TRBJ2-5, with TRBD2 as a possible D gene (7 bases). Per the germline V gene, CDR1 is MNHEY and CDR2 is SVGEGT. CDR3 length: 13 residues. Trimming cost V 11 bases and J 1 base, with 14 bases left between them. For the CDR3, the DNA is TGTGCCGGAGGGGGGGGGCGCCAAGAGACCCAGTACTTC. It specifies CAGGGGRQETQYF.

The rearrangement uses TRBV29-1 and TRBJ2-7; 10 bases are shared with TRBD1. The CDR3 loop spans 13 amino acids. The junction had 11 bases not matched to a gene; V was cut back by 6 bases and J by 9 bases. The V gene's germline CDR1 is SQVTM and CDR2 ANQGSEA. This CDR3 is CSVVDRGGAGQYF. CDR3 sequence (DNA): TGCAGCGTAGTGGACAGGGGGGGGGCTGGGCAGTACTTC.

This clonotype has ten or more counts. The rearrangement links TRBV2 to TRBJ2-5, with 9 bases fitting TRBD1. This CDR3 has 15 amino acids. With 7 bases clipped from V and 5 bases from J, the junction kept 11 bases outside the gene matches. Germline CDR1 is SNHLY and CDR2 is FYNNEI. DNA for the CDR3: TGTGCCAGCACTCAGGACAGGGGCAACGGGGAGACCCAGTACTTC. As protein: CASTQDRGNGETQYF.

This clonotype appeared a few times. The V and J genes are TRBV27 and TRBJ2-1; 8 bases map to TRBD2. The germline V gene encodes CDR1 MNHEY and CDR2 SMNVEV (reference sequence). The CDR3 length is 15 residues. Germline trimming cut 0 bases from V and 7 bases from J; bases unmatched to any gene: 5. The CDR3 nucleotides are TGTGCCAGCAGTTTATCGGCGGGAGGTAGGAATGAGCAGTTCTTC. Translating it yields CASSLSAGGRNEQFF.

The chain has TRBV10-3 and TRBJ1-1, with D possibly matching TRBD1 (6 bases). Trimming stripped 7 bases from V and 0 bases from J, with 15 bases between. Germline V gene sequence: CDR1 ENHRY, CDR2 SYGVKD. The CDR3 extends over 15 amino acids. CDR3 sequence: CAIMENGQMNTEAFF. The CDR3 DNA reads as TGTGCCATCATGGAGAACGGACAGATGAACACTGAAGCTTTCTTT.

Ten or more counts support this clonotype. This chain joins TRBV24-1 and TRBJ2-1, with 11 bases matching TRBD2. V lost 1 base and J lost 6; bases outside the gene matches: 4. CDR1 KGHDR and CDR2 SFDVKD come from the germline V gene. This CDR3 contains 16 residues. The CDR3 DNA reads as TGTGCCACCAGTGATTTTGGGACTAGCGGACCCAATGAGCAGTTCTTC. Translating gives CATSDFGTSGPNEQFF.

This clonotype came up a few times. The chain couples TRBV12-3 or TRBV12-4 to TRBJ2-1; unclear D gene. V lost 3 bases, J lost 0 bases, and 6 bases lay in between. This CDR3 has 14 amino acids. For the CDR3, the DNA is TGTGCCAGCAGTTTCATTAGCTCCTACAATGAGCAGTTCTTC. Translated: CASSFISSYNEQFF.

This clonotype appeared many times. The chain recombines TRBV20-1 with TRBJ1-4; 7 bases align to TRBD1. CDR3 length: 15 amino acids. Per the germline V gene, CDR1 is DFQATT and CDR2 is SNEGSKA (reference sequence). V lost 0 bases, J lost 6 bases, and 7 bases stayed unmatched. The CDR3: CSAREGEGGYEKLFF. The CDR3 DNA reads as TGCAGTGCTAGAGAGGGGGAAGGGGGCTATGAAAAACTGTTTTTT.

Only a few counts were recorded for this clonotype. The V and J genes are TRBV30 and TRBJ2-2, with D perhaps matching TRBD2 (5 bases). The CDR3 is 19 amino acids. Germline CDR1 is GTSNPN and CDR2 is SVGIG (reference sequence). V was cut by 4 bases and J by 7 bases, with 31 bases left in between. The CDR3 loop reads CAWIAPMGERERVIGELFF. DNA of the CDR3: TGTGCCTGGATTGCCCCTATGGGAGAGCGAGAGCGAGTCATCGGGGAGCTGTTTTTT.

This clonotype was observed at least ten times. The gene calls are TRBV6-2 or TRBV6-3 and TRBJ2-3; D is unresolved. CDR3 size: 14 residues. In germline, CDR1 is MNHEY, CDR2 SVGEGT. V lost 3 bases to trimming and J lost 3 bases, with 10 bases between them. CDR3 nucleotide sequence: TGTGCCAGCAGTTATGCAGGCCTTACAGATACGCAGTATTTT. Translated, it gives CASSYAGLTDTQYF.

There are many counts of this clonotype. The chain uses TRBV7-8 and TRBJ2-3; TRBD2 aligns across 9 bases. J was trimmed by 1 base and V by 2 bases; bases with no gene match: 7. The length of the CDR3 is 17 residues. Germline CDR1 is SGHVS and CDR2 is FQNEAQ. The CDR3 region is CASSLKASGIGTDTQYF. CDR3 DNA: TGTGCCAGCAGCTTAAAGGCTAGCGGGATTGGCACAGATACGCAGTATTTT.

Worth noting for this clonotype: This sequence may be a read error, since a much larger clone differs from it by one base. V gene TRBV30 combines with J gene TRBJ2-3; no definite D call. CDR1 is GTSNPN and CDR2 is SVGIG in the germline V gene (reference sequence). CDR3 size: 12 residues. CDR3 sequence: CAWSGARDAQYF. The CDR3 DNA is TGTGCCTGGAGTGGGGCTAGAGATGCGCAGTATTTT.

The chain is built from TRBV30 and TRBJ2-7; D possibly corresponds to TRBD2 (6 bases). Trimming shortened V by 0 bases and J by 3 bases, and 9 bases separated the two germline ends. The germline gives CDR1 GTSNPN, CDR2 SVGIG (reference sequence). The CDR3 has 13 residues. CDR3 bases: TGTGCCTGGAGTGTTAGCGGTATCTACGAGCAGTACTTC. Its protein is CAWSVSGIYEQYF.

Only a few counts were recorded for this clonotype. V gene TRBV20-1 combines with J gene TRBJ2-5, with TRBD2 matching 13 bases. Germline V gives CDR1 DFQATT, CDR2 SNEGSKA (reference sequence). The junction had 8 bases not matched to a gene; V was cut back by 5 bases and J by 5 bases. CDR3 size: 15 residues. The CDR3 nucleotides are TGCAGTGCTGACGGAGCGACTAGCGGGAGGGAGACCCAGTACTTC. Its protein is CSADGATSGRETQYF.

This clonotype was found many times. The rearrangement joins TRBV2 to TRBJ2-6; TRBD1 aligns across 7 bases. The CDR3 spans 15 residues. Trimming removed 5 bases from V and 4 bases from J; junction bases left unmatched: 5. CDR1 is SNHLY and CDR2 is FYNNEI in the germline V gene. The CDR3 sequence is CASSLTGSGANVLTF. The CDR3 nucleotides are TGTGCCAGCAGTTTGACAGGGTCCGGGGCCAACGTCCTGACTTTC.

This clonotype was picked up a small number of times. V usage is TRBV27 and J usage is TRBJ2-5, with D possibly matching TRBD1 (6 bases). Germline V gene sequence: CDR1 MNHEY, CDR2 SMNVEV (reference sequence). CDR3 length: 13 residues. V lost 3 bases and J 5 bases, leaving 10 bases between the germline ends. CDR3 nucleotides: TGTGCCAGCAGTTTTGACAGGTCGGAGACCCAGTACTTC. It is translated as CASSFDRSETQYF.

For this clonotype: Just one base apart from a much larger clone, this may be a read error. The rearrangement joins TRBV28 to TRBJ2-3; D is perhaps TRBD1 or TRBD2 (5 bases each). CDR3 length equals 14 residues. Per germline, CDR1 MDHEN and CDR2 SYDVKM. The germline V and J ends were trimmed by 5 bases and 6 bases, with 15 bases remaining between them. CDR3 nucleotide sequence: TGTGCCAGCAGTGAGCCGGGACGGAGGGATACGCAGTATTTT. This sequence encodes CASSEPGRRDTQYF.

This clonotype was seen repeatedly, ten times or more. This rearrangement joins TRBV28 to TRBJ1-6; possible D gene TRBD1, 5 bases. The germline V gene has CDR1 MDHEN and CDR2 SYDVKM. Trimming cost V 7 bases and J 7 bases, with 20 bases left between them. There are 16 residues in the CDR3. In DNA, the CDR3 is TGTGCCAGCACGGGATGGGGGGGGACGCAAAATTCACCCCTCCACTTT. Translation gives CASTGWGGTQNSPLHF.